Listed below are T cell receptor beta chains from one sample, sequenced in a study of regulatory T cells in long-lasting Graves disease. TCRdb redid the calling of the multiplex PCR reads with MiXCR, one entry per CDR3 protein. The sample includes roughly 350,000 distinct CDR3 sequences, 16% of them seen just once. The data were also submitted as part of a second study, on T cells in Graves' hyperthyroidism and ophthalmopathy.

The sequencing here drew on peripheral blood mononuclear cells (PBMCs), taken at new diagnosis, from a patient treated with antithyroid drugs. These receptors were taken from a woman under 30 with Graves disease. The CDR3 runs from the conserved cysteine through the conserved F or W. D genes are given only for firm matches. A clone size is listed for some rows: how often the clone was seen (once, few, many), or a class if it is expanded.

>.|TRBV12-5|.|TRBJ1-1
TGTGCTAGTGGTGTGACTTCGGGGGCGTTGAACACTGAAGCTTTCTTT
CASGVTSGALNTEAFF
>TRBD1|TRBV28|.|TRBJ1-6
TGTGCCAGCAGTCAGGGACAGGCGTATAATTCACCCCTCCACTTT
CASSQGQAYNSPLHF
>.|TRBV10-3|.|TRBJ1-2
TGTGCCATCAGTACAGGGCTAGATGGCTACACCTTC
CAISTGLDGYTF
>TRBD1|TRBV9|few|TRBJ2-3
TGTGCCAGCAGTCACCGGGACAGTATGACAGATACGCAGTATTTT
CASSHRDSMTDTQYF
>TRBD2|TRBV20-1|many|TRBJ2-1
TGCAGTGCCCGACGACTAGCGGGAGGATCCTACAATGAGCAGTTCTTC
CSARRLAGGSYNEQFF
>.|TRBV6-1|.|TRBJ2-7
TGTGCCAGCAGCGCCCAGGTCGAGCAGTACTTC
CASSAQVEQYF
>TRBD2|TRBV5-1|many|TRBJ2-1
TGCGCCAGCAGCATGTCTAGCGGGGGGGCCGGTTTGAATGAGCAGTTCTTC
CASSMSSGGAGLNEQFF
>.|TRBV7-9|many|TRBJ1-5
TGTGCCAGCAGCTTACAGGGAGACAATCAGCCCCAGCATTTT
CASSLQGDNQPQHF
>.|TRBV12-3/TRBV12-4|many|TRBJ1-6
TGTGCCAGCACCCAAGGGTGGTCTCGTTCACCCCTCCACTTT
CASTQGWSRSPLHF
>TRBD1|TRBV15|.|TRBJ2-1
TGTGCCACCAGCAGAGATCGGACAGGGGCGAATGAGCAGTTCTTC
CATSRDRTGANEQFF
>.|TRBV10-1|.|TRBJ2-3
TGCGCCAGCAGTGAGATGAGACTAGACTACACAGATACGCAGTATTTT
CASSEMRLDYTDTQYF
>TRBD2|TRBV2|many|TRBJ2-2
TGTGCCAGCAGTGAGGCGGGGGGTGGTACCGGGGAGCTGTTTTTT
CASSEAGGGTGELFF
>.|TRBV10-3|few|TRBJ2-3
TGTGCCATCAGTCCGGGACTCTTAATCGGAACAGATACGCAGTATTTT
CAISPGLLIGTDTQYF
>.|TRBV20-1|.|TRBJ1-1
TGCAGTGCCGGACCGCTGCAGGGGACCAACACTGAAGCTTTCTTT
CSAGPLQGTNTEAFF
>.|TRBV2|few|TRBJ1-5
TGTGCCAGCAAGTTCCAGGGAAATCAGCCCCAGCATTTT
CASKFQGNQPQHF
>TRBD1|TRBV7-9|many|TRBJ2-2
TGTGCCAGCAGCGCCGGGACAGGGCCGACCGGGGAGCTGTTTTTT
CASSAGTGPTGELFF
>.|TRBV5-1|.|TRBJ1-3
TGCGCCAGCAGCTTTTCAGGCTCGGTCTCGGGAAACACCATATATTTT
CASSFSGSVSGNTIYF
>.|TRBV6-2/TRBV6-3|many|TRBJ2-5
TGTGCCAGCAGTACCAGGCCCGCGGCACAAGAGACCCAGTACTTC
CASSTRPAAQETQYF
>TRBD1|TRBV7-2|few|TRBJ1-1
TGTGCCAGCAGCAGAAAGGGACAGGGGATCACTGAAGCTTTCTTT
CASSRKGQGITEAFF
>.|TRBV6-1|.|TRBJ1-1
TGTGCCAGCAGTGCACAGAACACTGAAGCTTTCTTT
CASSAQNTEAFF
>TRBD2|TRBV9|few|TRBJ2-3
TGTGCCAGCAGCGTCCACAGGGGAGCTAGCGGGGCCTCAGATACGCAGTATTTT
CASSVHRGASGASDTQYF
>.|TRBV5-1|many|TRBJ1-5
TGTGCCAGCAGCTTAGGGGGGGGCGGTCAGCCCCAGCATTTT
CASSLGGGGQPQHF
>TRBD2|TRBV6-1|.|TRBJ2-5
TGTGCCAGCAGAGGGCGGGGGTCATGGGAGACCCAGTACTTC
CASRGRGSWETQYF
>TRBD1|TRBV28|once|TRBJ1-2
TGTGCCAGCAGACCCCCGGACAGGGGTAACTATGGCTACACCTTC
CASRPPDRGNYGYTF
>TRBD1|TRBV19|many|TRBJ2-5
TGTGCCAGTAGTACAGGGACAGGGGGCGGAGAGACCCAGTACTTC
CASSTGTGGGETQYF
>.|TRBV12-3/TRBV12-4|many|TRBJ1-3
TGTGCCAGCAGTACAGGGTATGGAAACACCATATATTTT
CASSTGYGNTIYF
>.|TRBV28|many|TRBJ2-7
TGTGCCAGCAGTCGGGAGTTATCCTACGAGCAGTACTTC
CASSRELSYEQYF
>TRBD2|TRBV20-1|once|TRBJ2-7
TGCAGTGCTAGAGTAGCGGGAGGGATCTACGAGCAGTACTTC
CSARVAGGIYEQYF
>.|TRBV4-1|many|TRBJ2-5
TGCGCCAGCAGCCGTGCTAGCGACCAAGAGACCCAGTACTTC
CASSRASDQETQYF
>.|TRBV24-1|.|TRBJ1-5
TGTGCCACCAGTGGGTGGTCTGTTCAGCCCCAGCATTTT
CATSGWSVQPQHF
>.|TRBV4-1|many|TRBJ2-4
TGCGCCAGCAGCCAAGGGGCCATAGCCAAAAACATTCAGTACTTC
CASSQGAIAKNIQYF
>.|TRBV7-9|.|TRBJ1-1
TGTGCCAGCAGCTTACCGACAGAGAACACTGAAGCTTTCTTT
CASSLPTENTEAFF
>TRBD1|TRBV9|.|TRBJ2-1
TGTGCCAGCAGCGTAGGTGGGGACAGGGAAGGAAGGATCCACAATGAGCAGTTCTTC
CASSVGGDREGRIHNEQFF
>.|TRBV12-3/TRBV12-4|many|TRBJ1-5
TGTGCCAGCAGTTTAGGGTTTGGGTCCAATCAGCCCCAGCATTTT
CASSLGFGSNQPQHF
>TRBD2|TRBV27|many|TRBJ2-4
TGTGCCAGCAGTCCGGCTCGGGAGGGTGACAAAAACATTCAGTACTTC
CASSPAREGDKNIQYF
>.|TRBV25-1|few|TRBJ2-2
TGTGCCAGCAGTGAATTTGAGGGGCACGGGGAGCTGTTTTTT
CASSEFEGHGELFF
>TRBD1|TRBV6-1|many|TRBJ2-7
TGTGCCAGCAGACCGACAGGGGGTACCTACGAGCAGTACTTC
CASRPTGGTYEQYF
>.|TRBV18|few|TRBJ1-1
TGTGCCAGCTCACCACCCTTCCCCCGGGGAAGCACTGAAGCTTTCTTT
CASSPPFPRGSTEAFF
>TRBD1|TRBV3-1|many|TRBJ1-5
TGTGCCAGCAGCGACGGGACAGTATGGGATCATCAGCCCCAGCATTTT
CASSDGTVWDHQPQHF
>.|TRBV15|few|TRBJ1-5
TGTGCCACCAGCAGAGTCGCAGGGGACGGTCAGCCCCAGCATTTT
CATSRVAGDGQPQHF
>TRBD1|TRBV29-1|.|TRBJ1-3
TGCAGCGTGGAAACGACAGGGGGACGTCAAGGCACCATATATTTT
CSVETTGGRQGTIYF
>.|TRBV3-1|many|TRBJ1-1
TGTGCCAGCAGCTCTGGAGGGTCCCCTGAAGCTTTCTTT
CASSSGGSPEAFF
>TRBD1|TRBV7-9|many|TRBJ2-7
TGTGCCAGCAGCGTCGGGACAGCCGAGCAGTACTTC
CASSVGTAEQYF
>.|TRBV6-1|.|TRBJ1-5
TGTGCCAGCAGATCAACAGGGATGGTCAGACAGCCCCAGCATTTT
CASRSTGMVRQPQHF
>.|TRBV30|many|TRBJ2-1
TGTGCCTGGGGGCGGCTTTACAATGAGCAGTTCTTC
CAWGRLYNEQFF
>.|TRBV18|many|TRBJ1-1
TGTGCCAGCTCACCTCAGCAGACAGGAGAGGCCACTGAAGCTTTCTTT
CASSPQQTGEATEAFF
>TRBD2|TRBV20-1|many|TRBJ2-3
TGCAGTGCCCACGGGGAGGGGAGCACAGATACGCAGTATTTT
CSAHGEGSTDTQYF
>.|TRBV28|many|TRBJ1-1
TGTGCCAGCAGTTTACCCGGGCCTGAAGCTTTCTTT
CASSLPGPEAFF
>.|TRBV6-1|few|TRBJ2-7
TGTGCCAGCAGACCCATCTCAGGGCCCCTTAGTCTATACGAGCAGTACTTC
CASRPISGPLSLYEQYF
>TRBD2|TRBV6-5|many|TRBJ2-2
TGTGCCAGCAGTTATATTAGCGGGGTCCACACCGGGGAGCTGTTTTTT
CASSYISGVHTGELFF
>.|TRBV2|many|TRBJ1-5
TGTGCCACCAAGCACGACGGAGGCAATCAGCCCCAGCATTTT
CATKHDGGNQPQHF
>.|TRBV12-3/TRBV12-4|many|TRBJ2-7
TGTGCCAGCAGTGTCTCGGGGGGCCTCCGCGAGCAGTACTTC
CASSVSGGLREQYF
>.|TRBV11-1|many|TRBJ2-5
TGTGCCAGCAACGTGGACAGAAACCAAGAGACCCAGTACTTC
CASNVDRNQETQYF
>.|TRBV4-1|few|TRBJ1-2
TGCGCCAGCAGCCCCCGTGGGGACCTTAACTATGGCTACACCTTC
CASSPRGDLNYGYTF
>.|TRBV2|many|TRBJ1-5
TGTGCCAGCACCCTCATGTTCAGGGCAGGATACCAGCCCCAGCATTTT
CASTLMFRAGYQPQHF
>.|TRBV12-3/TRBV12-4|.|TRBJ1-3
TGTGCCAGCAGTACTGACGGGACCGTCTCTGGAAACACCATATATTTT
CASSTDGTVSGNTIYF
>.|TRBV6-1|few|TRBJ2-5
TGTGCCAGCAGCCTGGGACCGGGAGAAGAGACCCAGTACTTC
CASSLGPGEETQYF